The clone carrying this T cell receptor (beta chain) appeared once. The antigen remains undetermined. The data were taken from a study of TIL therapy for anti-PD-1-resistant metastatic lung cancer. About the study: By whole-exome sequencing, median non-synonymous tumor mutation burden was under 1.9 mutations per megabase.

This CDR3 region has 13 residues. CDR1 SGHNT and CDR2 YENEEA come from the germline V gene. V was clipped by 5 bases and J by 6 bases, with 13 bases between them. The time point: pre-treatment sample, taken before nivolumab and TIL therapy. Sequencing used immunoSEQ v3. TCRdb's copy holds only in-frame clones and misses some; the assay was immunoSEQ multiplex PCR. The table records about 60,000 clones, under 75% of them present only once. Study-wide findings and caveats: The baseline peripheral repertoire was partially replaced by infused TIL clonotypes that later decayed. The cohort had more treatment-naive, never-smoker and oncogene-addicted patients than typical.

The sequences come from blood, collected at baseline. The source of this sequence is a person aged 25 to 79 with non-small cell lung cancer. This sequence joins TRBV11-3 and TRBJ1-1; weak D call: TRBD1 (6 bases). The CDR3 region has the DNA TGTGCCAGCAGCCCAGGACAGCCGGCTGAAGCTTTCTTT. Protein sequence: CASSPGQPAEAFF.